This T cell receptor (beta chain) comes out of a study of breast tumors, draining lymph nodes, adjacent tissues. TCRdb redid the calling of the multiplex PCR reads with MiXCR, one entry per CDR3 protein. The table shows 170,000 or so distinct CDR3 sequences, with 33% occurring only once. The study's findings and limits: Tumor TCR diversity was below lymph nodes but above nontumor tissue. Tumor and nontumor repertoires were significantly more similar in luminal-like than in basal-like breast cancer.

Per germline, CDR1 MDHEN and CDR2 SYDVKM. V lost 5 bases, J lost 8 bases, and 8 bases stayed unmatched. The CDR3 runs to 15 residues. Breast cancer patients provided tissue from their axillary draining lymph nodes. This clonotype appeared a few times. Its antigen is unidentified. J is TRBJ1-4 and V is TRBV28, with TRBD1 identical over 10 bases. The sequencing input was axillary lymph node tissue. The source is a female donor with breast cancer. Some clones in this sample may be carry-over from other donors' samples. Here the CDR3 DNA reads TGTGCCAGCAGTGGGGGGACAGGGGTGAGAGAAAAACTGTTTTTT. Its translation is CASSGGTGVREKLFF.